This TCR beta chain was captured in a study of blood T cell repertoires in COVID-19. Original processing methods: Using reference gene primer amplification, nucleated cell counts were estimated. The protocol was immunoSEQ multiplex PCR, while the TCRdb copy is restricted to in-frame clones and leaves out a portion. The D gene and trimming were derived from the DNA, and the V and J assignments and clone size from that table. The repertoire includes hundreds of thousands of clones, roughly 90% of them detected once, and 4.1% sits in the top ten. Germline CDR1 MNHEY, CDR2 SMNVEV (reference sequence). CDR3 length: 14 residues. The V gene lost 0 bases and the J gene lost 2 bases, with 7 bases spanning the gap.

This chain uses TRBV27 with TRBJ1-2; D unclear. The TCR originated in a woman in her thirties who had recovered from COVID-19. Sequences were obtained from PBMCs or T cells enriched from blood (not recorded which). CDR3 sequence reads: CASSLSGTNYGYTF. The CDR3 DNA reads TGTGCCAGCAGTTTATCGGGCACCAACTATGGCTACACCTTC.